This T cell receptor beta chain appears in the sequencing data of a study of control samples from healthy donors and cancer patients. The V gene lost 0 bases and the J gene lost 3 bases, with 13 bases spanning the gap. CDR1 and CDR2 from the germline V gene are SGDLS and YYNGEE. The CDR3 consists of 16 residues. Repertoires were generated with immunoSEQ multiplex PCR, while TCRdb's copy carries only in-frame clones and drops some. The sample has roughly 450,000 clones, around 90% seen once. This chain links TRBV9 with TRBJ2-1; D not resolved. The sequence derives from a man in his forties or fifties with head and neck cancer. The sequenced sample consisted of PBMCs. CDR3 in DNA: TGTGCCAGCAGCGTAGCGGCTAACCCCTTCTACAATGAGCAGTTCTTC. Its protein is CASSVAANPFYNEQFF.